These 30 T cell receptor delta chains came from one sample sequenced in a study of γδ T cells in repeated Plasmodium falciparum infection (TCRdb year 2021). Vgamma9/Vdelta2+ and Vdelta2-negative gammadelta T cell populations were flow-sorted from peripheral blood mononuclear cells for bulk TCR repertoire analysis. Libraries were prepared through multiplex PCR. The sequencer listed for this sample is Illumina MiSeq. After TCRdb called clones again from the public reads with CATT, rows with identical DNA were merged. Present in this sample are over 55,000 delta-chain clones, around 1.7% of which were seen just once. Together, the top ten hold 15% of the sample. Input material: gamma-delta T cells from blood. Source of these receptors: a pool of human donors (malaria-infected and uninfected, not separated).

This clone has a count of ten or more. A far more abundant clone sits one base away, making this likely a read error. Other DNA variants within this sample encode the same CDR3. This CDR3 is CALGENRKLIF. CDR3 DNA sequence: TGTGCTCTTGGAGAAAATCGTAAACTCATCTTT. The V call is TRDV1, the J call TRDJ1; D uncertain. Germline V gene lookup returns CDR1 TSWWSYY and CDR2 QGS. Trimming stripped 6 bases from V and 7 bases from J, with 9 bases between. The CDR3 runs 11 residues.

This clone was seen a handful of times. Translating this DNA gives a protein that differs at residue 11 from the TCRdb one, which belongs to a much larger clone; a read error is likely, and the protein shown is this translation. CDR3 in amino acids: CALGIRGYWGMQPTDKLIF. The CDR3 DNA sequence: TGTGCTCTTGGGATAAGGGGCTACTGGGGGATGCAACCCACCGATAAACTCATCTTT. V gene TRDV1 combines with J gene TRDJ1; 10 nucleotides match TRDD3. The J gene, not given by TCRdb, was assigned here from a germline match of the nucleotide sequence. The CDR3 runs 19 residues. In germline, CDR1 is TSWWSYY, CDR2 QGS. V lost 5 bases to trimming and J lost 1 base; unmatched junction nucleotides: 16.

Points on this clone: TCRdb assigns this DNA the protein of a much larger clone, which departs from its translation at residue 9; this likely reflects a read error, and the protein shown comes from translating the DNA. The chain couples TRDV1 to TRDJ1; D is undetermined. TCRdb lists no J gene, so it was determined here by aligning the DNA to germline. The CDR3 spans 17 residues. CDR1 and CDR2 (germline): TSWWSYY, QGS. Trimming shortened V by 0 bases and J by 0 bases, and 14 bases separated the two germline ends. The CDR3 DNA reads TGTGCTCTTGGGGAACTAGCGCCACCAAGAGACACCGATAAACTCATCTTT. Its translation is CALGELAPPRDTDKLIF.

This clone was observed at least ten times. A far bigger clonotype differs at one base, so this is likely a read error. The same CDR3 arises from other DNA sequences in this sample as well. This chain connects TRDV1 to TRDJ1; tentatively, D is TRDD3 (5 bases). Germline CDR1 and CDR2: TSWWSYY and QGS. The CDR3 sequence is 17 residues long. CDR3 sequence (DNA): TGTGCCCTTGGGGAAGGAACAAGGAGCCCGTCCTCCGATAAACTCATCTTT. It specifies CALGEGTRSPSSDKLIF.

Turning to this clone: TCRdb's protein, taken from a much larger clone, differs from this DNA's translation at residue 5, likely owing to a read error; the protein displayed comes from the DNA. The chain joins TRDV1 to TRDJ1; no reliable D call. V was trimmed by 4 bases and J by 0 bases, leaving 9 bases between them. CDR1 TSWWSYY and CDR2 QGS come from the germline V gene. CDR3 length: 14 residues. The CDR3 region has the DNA TGTGCTCTTGGGGTACCCAAAAACACCGATAAACTCATCTTT. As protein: CALGVPKNTDKLIF.

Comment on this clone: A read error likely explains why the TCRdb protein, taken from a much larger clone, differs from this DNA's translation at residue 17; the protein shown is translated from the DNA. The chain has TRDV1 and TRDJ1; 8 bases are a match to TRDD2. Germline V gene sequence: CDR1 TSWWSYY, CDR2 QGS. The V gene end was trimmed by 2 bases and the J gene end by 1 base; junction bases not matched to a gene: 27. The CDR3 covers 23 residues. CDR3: CALGEFRRPSYRVGLLCTDKLIF. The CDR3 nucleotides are TGTGCTCTTGGGGAATTCCGGCGGCCTTCCTATCGTGTCGGGCTACTCTGCACCGATAAACTCATCTTT.

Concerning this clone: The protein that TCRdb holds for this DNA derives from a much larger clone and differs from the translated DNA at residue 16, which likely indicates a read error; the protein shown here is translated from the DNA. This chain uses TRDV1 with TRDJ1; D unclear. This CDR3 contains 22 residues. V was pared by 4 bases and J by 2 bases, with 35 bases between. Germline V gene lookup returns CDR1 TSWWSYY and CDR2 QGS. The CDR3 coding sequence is TGTGCTCTTGGGGGCCTCCCTTTTCCCGAAAGGCGACCCACGAAGAGGACCGATAAACTCATCTTT. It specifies CALGGLPFPERRPTKRTDKLIF.

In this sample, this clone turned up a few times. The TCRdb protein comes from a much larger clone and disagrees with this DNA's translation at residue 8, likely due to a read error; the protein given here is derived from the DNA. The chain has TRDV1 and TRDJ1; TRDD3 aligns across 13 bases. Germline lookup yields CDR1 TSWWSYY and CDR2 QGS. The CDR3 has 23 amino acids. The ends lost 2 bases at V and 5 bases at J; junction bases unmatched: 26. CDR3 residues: CALGESRLLPIYWGIRTLDKLIF. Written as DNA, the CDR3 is TGTGCTCTTGGGGAATCTCGCCTCCTACCCATTTACTGGGGGATACGCACCTTAGATAAACTCATCTTT.

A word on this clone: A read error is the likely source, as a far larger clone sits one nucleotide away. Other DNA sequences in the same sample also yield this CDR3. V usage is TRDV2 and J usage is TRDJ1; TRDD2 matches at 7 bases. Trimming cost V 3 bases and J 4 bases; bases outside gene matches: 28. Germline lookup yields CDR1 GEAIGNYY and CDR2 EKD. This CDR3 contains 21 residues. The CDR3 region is CACDFRLPPTTKGTPNDKLIF. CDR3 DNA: TGTGCCTGTGACTTCCGCCTTCCTCCTACTACTAAGGGTACGCCGAACGATAAACTCATCTTT.

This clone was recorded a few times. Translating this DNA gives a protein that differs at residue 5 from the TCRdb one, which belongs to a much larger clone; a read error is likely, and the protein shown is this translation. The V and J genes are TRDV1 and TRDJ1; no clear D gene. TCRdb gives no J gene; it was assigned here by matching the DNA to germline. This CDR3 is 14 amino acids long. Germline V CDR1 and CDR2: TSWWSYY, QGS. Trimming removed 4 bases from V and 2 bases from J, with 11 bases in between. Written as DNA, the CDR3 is TGTGCTCTTGGGGGACCCAACCAAACCGATAAACTCATCTTT. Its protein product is CALGGPNQTDKLIF.

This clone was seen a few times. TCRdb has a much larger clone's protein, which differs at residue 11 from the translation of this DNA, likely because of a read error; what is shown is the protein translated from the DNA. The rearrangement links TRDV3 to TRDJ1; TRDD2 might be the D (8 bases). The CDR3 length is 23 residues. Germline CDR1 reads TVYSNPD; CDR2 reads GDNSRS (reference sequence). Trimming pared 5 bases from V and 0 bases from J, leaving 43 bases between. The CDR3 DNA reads TGTGCCCTGCCCCGGCGGGTCTCCCTTCCTAAGAGTGGATACGCAAAGTACACCGATAAACTCATCTTT. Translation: CALPRRVSLPKSGYAKYTDKLIF.

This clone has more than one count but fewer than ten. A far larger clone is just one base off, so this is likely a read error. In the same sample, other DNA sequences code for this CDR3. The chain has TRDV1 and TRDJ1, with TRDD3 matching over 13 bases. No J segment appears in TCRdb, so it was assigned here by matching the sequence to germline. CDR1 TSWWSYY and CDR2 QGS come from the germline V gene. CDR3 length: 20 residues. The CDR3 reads CALEEIGKPILGDTGDKLIF. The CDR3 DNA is TGTGCTCTTGAGGAAATAGGTAAGCCCATACTGGGGGATACGGGCGATAAACTCATCTTT.

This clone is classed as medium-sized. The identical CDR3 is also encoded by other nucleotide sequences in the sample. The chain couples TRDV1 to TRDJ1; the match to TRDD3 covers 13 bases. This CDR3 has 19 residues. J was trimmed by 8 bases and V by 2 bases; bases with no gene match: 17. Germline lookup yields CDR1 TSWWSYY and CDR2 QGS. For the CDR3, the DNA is TGTGCTCTTGGGGAAGGGGCTAAAACCCGTACTGGGGGATACGACAAACTCATCTTT. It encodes CALGEGAKTRTGGYDKLIF.

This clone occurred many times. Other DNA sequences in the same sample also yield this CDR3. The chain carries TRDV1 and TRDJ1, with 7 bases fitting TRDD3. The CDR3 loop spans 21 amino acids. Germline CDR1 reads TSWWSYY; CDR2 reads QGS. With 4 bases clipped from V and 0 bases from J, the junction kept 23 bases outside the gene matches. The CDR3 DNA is TGTGCTCTTGGGGGCTTAACCTCTCTTCGGTACTGGGGACCGGACACCGATAAACTCATCTTT. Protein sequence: CALGGLTSLRYWGPDTDKLIF.

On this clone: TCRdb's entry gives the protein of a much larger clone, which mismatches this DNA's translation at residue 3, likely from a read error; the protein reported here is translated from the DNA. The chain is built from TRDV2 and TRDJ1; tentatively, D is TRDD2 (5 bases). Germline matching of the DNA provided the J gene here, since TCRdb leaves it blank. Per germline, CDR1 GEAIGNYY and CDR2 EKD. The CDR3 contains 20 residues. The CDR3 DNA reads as TGTGCCCGTGACACATTAGGCCAGCCTACGGTGGGACCGTACACCGATAAACTCATCTTT. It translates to CARDTLGQPTVGPYTDKLIF.

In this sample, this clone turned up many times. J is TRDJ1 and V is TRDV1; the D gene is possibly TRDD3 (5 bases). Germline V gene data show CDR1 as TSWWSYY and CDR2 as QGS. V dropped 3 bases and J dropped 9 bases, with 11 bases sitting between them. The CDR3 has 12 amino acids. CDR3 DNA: TGTGCTCTTGGGGATCCCAAGGGGGAACTCATCTTT. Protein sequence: CALGDPKGELIF.

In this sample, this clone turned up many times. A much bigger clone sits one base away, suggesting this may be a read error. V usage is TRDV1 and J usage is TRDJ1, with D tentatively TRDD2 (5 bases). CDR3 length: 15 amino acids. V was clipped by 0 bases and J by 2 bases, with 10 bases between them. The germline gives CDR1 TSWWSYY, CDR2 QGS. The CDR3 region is CALGELPSDTDKLIF. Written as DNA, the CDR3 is TGTGCTCTTGGGGAACTCCCTTCGGATACCGATAAACTCATCTTT.

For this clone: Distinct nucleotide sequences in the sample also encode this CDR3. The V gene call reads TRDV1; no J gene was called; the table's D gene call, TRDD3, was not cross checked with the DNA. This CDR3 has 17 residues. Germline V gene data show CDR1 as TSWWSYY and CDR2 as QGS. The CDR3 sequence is CALGEEVSLIPNHPLTF. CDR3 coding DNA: TGTGCTCTTGGGGAGGAAGTCAGCCTCATACCAAACCATCCGTTGACCTTT.

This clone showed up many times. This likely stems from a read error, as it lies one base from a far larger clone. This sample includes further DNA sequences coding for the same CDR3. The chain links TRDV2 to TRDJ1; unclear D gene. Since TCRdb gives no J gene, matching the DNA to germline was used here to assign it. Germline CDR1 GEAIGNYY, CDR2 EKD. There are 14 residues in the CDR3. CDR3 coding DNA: TGTGCATGCGACACCCCTTTTGTAGTTGAAGTACTCATCTTT. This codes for CACDTPFVVEVLIF.

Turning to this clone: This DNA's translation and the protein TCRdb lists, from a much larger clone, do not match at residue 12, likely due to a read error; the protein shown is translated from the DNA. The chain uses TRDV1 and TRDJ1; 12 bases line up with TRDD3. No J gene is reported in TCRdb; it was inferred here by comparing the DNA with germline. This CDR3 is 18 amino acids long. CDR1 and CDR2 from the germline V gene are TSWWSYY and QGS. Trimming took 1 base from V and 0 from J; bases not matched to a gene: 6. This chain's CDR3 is CALGEPPYWGIHTDKLIF. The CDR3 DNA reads TGTGCTCTTGGGGAACCTCCGTACTGGGGGATACACACCGATAAACTCATCTTT.

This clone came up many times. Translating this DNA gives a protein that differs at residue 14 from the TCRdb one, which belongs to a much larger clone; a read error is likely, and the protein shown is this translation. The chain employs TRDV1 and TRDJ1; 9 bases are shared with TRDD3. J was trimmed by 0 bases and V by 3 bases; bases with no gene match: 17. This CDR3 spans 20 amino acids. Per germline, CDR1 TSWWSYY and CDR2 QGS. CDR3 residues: CALGEARRLGDPWHTDKLIF. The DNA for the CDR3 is TGTGCTCTTGGGGAGGCTAGGAGGCTGGGGGATCCTTGGCACACCGATAAACTCATCTTT.

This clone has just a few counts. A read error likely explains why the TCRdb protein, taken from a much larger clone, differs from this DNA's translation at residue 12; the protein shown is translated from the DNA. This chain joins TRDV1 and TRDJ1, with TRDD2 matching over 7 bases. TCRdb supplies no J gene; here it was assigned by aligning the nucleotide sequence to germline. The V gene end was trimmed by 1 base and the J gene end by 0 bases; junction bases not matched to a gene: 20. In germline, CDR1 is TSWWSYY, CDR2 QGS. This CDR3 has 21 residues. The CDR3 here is CALGEPTFLFLAQGYTDKLIF. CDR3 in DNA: TGTGCTCTTGGGGAACCTACTTTCCTCTTCCTAGCCCAAGGGTACACCGATAAACTCATCTTT.

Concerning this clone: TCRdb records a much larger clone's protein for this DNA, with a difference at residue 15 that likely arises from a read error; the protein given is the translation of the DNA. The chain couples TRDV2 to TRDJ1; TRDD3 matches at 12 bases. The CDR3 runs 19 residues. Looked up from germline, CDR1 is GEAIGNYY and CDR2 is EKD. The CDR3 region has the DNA TGTGCCTGTGACACTGCTATTACTGGGGGATACATGTACACCGGTAAACTCATCTTT. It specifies CACDTAITGGYMYTGKLIF.

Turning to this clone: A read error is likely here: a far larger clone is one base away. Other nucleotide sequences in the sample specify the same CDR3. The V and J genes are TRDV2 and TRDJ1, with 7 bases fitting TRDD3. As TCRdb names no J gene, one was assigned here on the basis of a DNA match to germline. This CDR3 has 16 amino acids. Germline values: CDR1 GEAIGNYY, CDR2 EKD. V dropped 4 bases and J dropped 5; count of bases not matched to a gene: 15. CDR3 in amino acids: CACEPAAKWGRDKLIF. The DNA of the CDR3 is TGTGCCTGTGAACCTGCGGCTAAATGGGGGAGAGATAAACTCATCTTT.

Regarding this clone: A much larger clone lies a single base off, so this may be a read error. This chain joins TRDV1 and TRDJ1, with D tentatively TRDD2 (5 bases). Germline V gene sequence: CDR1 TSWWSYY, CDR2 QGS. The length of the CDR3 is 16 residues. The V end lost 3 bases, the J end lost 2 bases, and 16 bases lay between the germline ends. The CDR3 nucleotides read TGTGCTCTTGGGGACTTGGAATTTCCTCCAACCGATAAACTCATCTTT. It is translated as CALGDLEFPPTDKLIF.

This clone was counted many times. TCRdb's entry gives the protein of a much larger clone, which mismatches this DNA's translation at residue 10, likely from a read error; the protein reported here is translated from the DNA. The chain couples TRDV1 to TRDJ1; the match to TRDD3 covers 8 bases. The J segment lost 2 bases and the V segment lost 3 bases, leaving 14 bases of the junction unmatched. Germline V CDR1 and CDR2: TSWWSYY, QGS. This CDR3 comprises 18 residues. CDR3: CALGEYPGIPNYTDKLIF. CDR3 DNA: TGTGCTCTTGGGGAGTACCCGGGGATACCCAATTATACCGATAAACTCATCTTT.

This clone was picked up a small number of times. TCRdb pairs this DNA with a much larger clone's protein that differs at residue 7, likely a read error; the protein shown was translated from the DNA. CDR3 coding DNA: TGTGCTCTTGGGGAACGAGAGGACGAAAGGGGAAAGTCCCTACGTATTCCTAGGGGGGGATGGTCGGTCGATAAACTCATCTTT. Translation: CALGEREDERGKSLRIPRGGWSVDKLIF. The V and J genes are TRDV1 and TRDJ1; possible D gene TRDD3, 7 bases. Trimming pared 1 base from V and 4 bases from J, leaving 52 bases between. Germline CDR1 and CDR2: TSWWSYY and QGS. The CDR3 totals 28 residues.

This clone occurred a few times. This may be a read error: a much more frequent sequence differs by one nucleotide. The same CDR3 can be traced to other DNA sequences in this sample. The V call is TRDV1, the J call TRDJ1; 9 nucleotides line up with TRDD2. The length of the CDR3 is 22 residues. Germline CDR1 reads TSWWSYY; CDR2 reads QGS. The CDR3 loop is CALGDLPSYGWIPLLSTDKLIF. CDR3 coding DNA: TGTGCCCTTGGGGATCTTCCTTCCTACGGGTGGATACCTTTATTATCCACCGATAAACTCATCTTT.

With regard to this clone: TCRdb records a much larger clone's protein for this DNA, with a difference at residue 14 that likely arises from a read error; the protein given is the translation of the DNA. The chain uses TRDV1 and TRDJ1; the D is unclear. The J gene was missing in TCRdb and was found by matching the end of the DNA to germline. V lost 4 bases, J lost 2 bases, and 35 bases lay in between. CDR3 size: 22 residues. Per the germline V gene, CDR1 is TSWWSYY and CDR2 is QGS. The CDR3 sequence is CALGGLPFPERRPPKKTDKLIF. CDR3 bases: TGTGCTCTTGGGGGCCTCCCTTTTCCCGAAAGGCGACCCCCGAAGAAGACCGATAAACTCATCTTT.

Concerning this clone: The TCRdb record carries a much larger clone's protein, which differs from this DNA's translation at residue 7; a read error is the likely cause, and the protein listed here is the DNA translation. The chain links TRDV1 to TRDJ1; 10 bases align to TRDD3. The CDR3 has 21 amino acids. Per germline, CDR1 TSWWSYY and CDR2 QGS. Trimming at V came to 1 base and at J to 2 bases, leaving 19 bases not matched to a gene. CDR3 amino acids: CALGEPPSFFHWGIPTDKLIF. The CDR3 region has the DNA TGTGCTCTTGGGGAACCACCTTCTTTCTTTCACTGGGGGATTCCTACCGATAAACTCATCTTT.